This T cell receptor beta chain was captured in a study of immune cell composition in non-small cell lung cancer. The method was immunoSEQ multiplex PCR; TCRdb's version includes in-frame clones alone and lacks a portion of them. Seen here are several thousand clones, less than 80% observed once, and the top ten hold approximately 9.4%. Findings and limits, study-wide: Smoking pack-years did not significantly correlate with tumour TCR-beta clonality.

The V gene lost 7 bases and the J gene lost 2 bases, with 20 bases spanning the gap. This CDR3 has 16 amino acids. The germline V gene encodes CDR1 ENHRY and CDR2 SYGVKD. This clone was detected only once. Its antigen is unidentified. The TCR originated in a human donor with non-small cell lung cancer. V is TRBV10-3 and J is TRBJ1-2; TRBD1 might be the D (6 bases). Specimen: lung tumor tissue. CDR3 loop: CAITRDTSLYNYGYTF. The CDR3 bases are TGTGCCATCACCCGGGACACCAGCCTCTACAACTATGGCTACACCTTC.